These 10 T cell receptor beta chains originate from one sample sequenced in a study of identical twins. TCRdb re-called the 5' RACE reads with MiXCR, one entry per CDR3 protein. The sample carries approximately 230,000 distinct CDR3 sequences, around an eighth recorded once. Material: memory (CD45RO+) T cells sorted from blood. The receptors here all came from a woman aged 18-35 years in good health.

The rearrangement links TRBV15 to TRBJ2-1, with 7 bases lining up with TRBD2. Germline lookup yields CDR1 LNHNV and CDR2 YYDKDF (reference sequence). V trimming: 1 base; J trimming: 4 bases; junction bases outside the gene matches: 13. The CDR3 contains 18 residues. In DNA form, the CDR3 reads TGTGCCACCAGCAGAGCGGGAGAGGTGCTAGCGGTGTACAATGAGCAGTTCTTC. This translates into CATSRAGEVLAVYNEQFF.

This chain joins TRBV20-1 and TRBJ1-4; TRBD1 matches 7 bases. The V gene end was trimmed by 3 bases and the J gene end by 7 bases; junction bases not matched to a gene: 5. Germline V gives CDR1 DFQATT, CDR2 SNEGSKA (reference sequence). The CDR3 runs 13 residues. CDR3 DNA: TGCAGTGCTAGCCCACACAGGGGTGAAAAACTGTTTTTT. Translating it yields CSASPHRGEKLFF.

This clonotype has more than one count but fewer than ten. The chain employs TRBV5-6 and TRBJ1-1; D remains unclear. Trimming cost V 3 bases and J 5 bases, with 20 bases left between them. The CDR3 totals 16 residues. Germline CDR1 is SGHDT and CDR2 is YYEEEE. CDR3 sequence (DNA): TGTGCCAGCAGCTCGGAGCCGAATGCGGCCTATACTGAAGCTTTCTTT. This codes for CASSSEPNAAYTEAFF. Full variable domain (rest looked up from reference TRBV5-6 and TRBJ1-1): DAGVTQSPTHLIKTRGQQVTLRCSPKSGHDTVSWYQQALGQGPQFIFQYYEEEERQRGNFPDRFSGHQFPNYSSELNVNALLLGDSALYLCASSSEPNAAYTEAFFGQGTRLTVV.

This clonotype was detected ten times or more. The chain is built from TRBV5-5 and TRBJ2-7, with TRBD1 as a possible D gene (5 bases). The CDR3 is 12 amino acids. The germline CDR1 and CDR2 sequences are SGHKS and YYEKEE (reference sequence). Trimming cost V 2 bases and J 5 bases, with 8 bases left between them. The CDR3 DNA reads TGTGCCAGCAGCTTACAGGAGCACGAGCAGTACTTC. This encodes CASSLQEHEQYF. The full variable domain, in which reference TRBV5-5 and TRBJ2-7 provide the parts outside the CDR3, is DAGVTQSPTHLIKTRGQQVTLRCSPISGHKSVSWYQQVLGQGPQFIFQYYEKEERGRGNFPDRFSARQFPNYSSELNVNALLLGDSALYLCASSLQEHEQYFGPGTRLTVT.

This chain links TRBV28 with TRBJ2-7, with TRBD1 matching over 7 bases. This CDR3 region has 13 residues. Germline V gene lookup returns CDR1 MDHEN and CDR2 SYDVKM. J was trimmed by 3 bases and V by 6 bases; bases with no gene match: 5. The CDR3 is CASRRAGGYEQYF. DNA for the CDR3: TGTGCCAGCAGGCGTGCAGGGGGCTACGAGCAGTACTTC.

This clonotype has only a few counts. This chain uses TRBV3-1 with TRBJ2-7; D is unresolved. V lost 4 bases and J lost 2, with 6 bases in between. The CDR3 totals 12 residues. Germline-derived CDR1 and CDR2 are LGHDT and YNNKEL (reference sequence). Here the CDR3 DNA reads TGTGCCAGCAGCCCGCACCCCTACGAGCAGTACTTC. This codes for CASSPHPYEQYF.

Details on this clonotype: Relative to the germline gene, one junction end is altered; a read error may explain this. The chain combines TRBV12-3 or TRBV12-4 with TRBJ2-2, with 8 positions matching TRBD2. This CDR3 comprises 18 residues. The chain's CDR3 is CACSWQGGAGVFTGELFF. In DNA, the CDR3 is TGTGCCTGCAGTTGGCAAGGGGGAGCGGGGGTATTCACCGGGGAGCTGTTTTTT.

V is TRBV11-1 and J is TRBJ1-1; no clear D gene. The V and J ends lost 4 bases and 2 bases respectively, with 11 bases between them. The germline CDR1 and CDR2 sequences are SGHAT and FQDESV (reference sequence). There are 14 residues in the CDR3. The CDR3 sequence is CASSSDRFNTEAFF. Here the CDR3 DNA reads TGTGCCAGCAGCTCTGACCGGTTCAACACTGAAGCTTTCTTT.

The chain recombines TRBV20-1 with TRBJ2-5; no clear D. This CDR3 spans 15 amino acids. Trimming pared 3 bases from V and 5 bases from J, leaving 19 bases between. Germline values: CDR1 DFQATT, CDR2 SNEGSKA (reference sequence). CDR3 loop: CSASAQRNKFETQYF. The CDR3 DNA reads TGCAGTGCTAGTGCTCAGCGTAATAAATTTGAGACCCAGTACTTC.

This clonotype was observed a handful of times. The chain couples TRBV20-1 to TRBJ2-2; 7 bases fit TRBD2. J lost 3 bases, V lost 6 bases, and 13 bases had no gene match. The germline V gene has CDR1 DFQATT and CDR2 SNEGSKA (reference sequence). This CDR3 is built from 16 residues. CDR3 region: CSASSAGVDYTGELFF. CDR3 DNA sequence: TGCAGTGCATCCTCGGCGGGAGTGGATTACACCGGGGAGCTGTTTTTT.